The 17 T cell receptor beta chains given below trace back to one sample, sequenced in a study of cytomegalovirus exposure and HLA in healthy donors (dated by TCRdb to about 2017). The library was obtained by the immunoSEQ multiplex PCR assay. The multiplex PCR relied on a mix of 60 forward primers for TCR Vbeta segments and 13 reverse primers for TCR Jbeta segments. Here the immuneACCESS table is served through TCRdb, limited to in-frame sequences with V and J called. Missing clones are a known gap in these copies; in checked studies unresolved V genes cover under half, and the rest lacks a known reason. The sample contains more than 90,000 clones, about 80% of them found a single time. The top ten constitute 2% to 2.5% of the sample. Input material: PBMCs. The receptors come from a man aged 35 to 55 in good health and CMV-seronegative.

This rearrangement joins TRBV5-4 to TRBJ1-1; tentative D call: TRBD1 (5 bases). Trimming shortened V by 3 bases and J by 5 bases, and 14 bases separated the two germline ends. Germline V gene lookup returns CDR1 SGHNT and CDR2 YYREEE (reference sequence). The CDR3 is 14 residues long. As DNA, the CDR3 is TGTGCCAGCAGCTCAGCAAAGGGGTTGACTGAAGCTTTCTTT. Translated, it gives CASSSAKGLTEAFF.

This clone was seen a single time. The chain has TRBV30 and TRBJ2-7, with D maybe TRBD2 (5 bases). The V end was cut by 4 bases, the J end by 6 bases, with 13 bases between. The CDR3 extends over 12 amino acids. Looked up from germline, CDR1 is GTSNPN and CDR2 is SVGIG (reference sequence). The DNA for the CDR3 is TGTGCCTGGACTGCGGACTCCGCCGAGCAGTACTTC. It yields the protein CAWTADSAEQYF.

This chain links TRBV27 with TRBJ1-2; tentatively, D is TRBD1 (5 bases). V was pared by 4 bases and J by 5 bases, with 14 bases between. Germline CDR1 is MNHEY and CDR2 is SMNVEV (reference sequence). The CDR3 totals 14 residues. The DNA of the CDR3 is TGTGCCAGCAGTTCGCTCCGACAGTCTTATGGCTACACCTTC. Translated, it gives CASSSLRQSYGYTF.

The chain couples TRBV6-4 to TRBJ2-1; maybe TRBD2 (6 bases). Germline assignment: CDR1 MRHNA and CDR2 SNTAGT. Trimming removed 3 bases from V and 9 bases from J, with 15 bases in between. The CDR3 loop spans 14 amino acids. The CDR3 region is CASSELGMGGEQFF. In DNA form, the CDR3 reads TGTGCCAGCAGTGAACTGGGCATGGGGGGTGAGCAGTTCTTC.

This chain joins TRBV6-4 and TRBJ1-6, with unresolved D. Trimming took 3 bases from V and 9 from J, leaving 9 bases between them. The CDR3 runs 13 residues. The V gene's germline CDR1 is MRHNA and CDR2 SNTAGT. The chain's CDR3 is CASSEGEGSPLHF. CDR3 in DNA: TGTGCCAGCAGTGAGGGTGAGGGTTCACCCCTCCACTTT.

The chain combines TRBV28 with TRBJ1-5, with unresolved D. Germline V CDR1 and CDR2: MDHEN, SYDVKM. V dropped 3 bases and J dropped 2 bases, with 11 bases sitting between them. This CDR3 has 15 amino acids. CDR3 protein: CASSFPQVGNQPQHF. The CDR3 bases are TGTGCCAGCAGTTTCCCCCAGGTGGGCAATCAGCCCCAGCATTTT.

V usage is TRBV10-3 and J usage is TRBJ2-5; D may be TRBD1 (5 bases). This CDR3 has 14 residues. Trimming removed 0 bases at V and 5 bases at J, with 10 bases between. CDR1 and CDR2 (germline): ENHRY, SYGVKD. CDR3 in DNA: TGTGCCATCAGTGAGTCGGGGCCCGGGGAGACCCAGTACTTC. This translates into CAISESGPGETQYF.

Here the CDR3 reads CASSPRDWVSNQPQHF. CDR3 coding DNA: TGTGCCAGCAGTCCCCGGGACTGGGTAAGCAATCAGCCCCAGCATTTT. The V and J genes are TRBV28 and TRBJ1-5, with D maybe TRBD1 (5 bases). Trimming cost V 5 bases and J 1 base, with 15 bases left between them. The CDR3 runs 16 residues. CDR1 and CDR2 from the germline V gene are MDHEN and SYDVKM.

This clone was seen a single time. This rearrangement joins TRBV6-1 to TRBJ1-2; weak D call: TRBD1 (5 bases). Trimming removed 7 bases from V and 0 bases from J, with 9 bases in between. From germline, CDR1 is MNHNS and CDR2 SASEGT. The CDR3 covers 13 residues. CDR3 region: CASTPTANYGYTF. The CDR3 region has the DNA TGTGCCAGCACCCCGACAGCTAACTATGGCTACACCTTC.

V is TRBV7-9 and J is TRBJ2-1; 8 bases line up with TRBD2. In germline, CDR1 is SEHNR, CDR2 FQNEAQ (reference sequence). The CDR3 length is 14 residues. V trimming: 3 bases; J trimming: 7 bases; junction bases outside the gene matches: 5. CDR3 in DNA: TGTGCCAGCAGCTTCGGGGGGGCTGGGAATGAGCAGTTCTTC. Translation gives CASSFGGAGNEQFF.

The chain combines TRBV15 with TRBJ2-1; 9 bases map to TRBD1. The CDR3 spans 18 residues. Per the germline V gene, CDR1 is LNHNV and CDR2 is YYDKDF (reference sequence). Losses at the gene ends were 0 bases for V and 2 bases for J; bases not matched to a gene: 8. The CDR3 nucleotides read TGTGCCACCAGCAGAGATCCCTTGACAGGGGGGGCCTACAATGAGCAGTTCTTC. Encoded protein: CATSRDPLTGGAYNEQFF. Supplemented by reference TRBV15 and TRBJ2-1, the full variable domain reads DAMVIQNPRYQVTQFGKPVTLSCSQTLNHNVMYWYQQKSSQAPKLLFHYYDKDFNNEADTPDNFQSRRPNTSFCFLDIRSPGLGDTAMYLCATSRDPLTGGAYNEQFFGPGTRLTVL.

The J gene is TRBJ1-2, the V gene TRBV29-1, with TRBD1 matching over 12 bases. CDR3 length equals 14 residues. Germline-derived CDR1 and CDR2 are SQVTM and ANQGSEA. V shed 3 bases and J 3 bases; nucleotides not matched to a gene: 2. The CDR3 DNA is TGCAGCGTTGACGGGACAGGGGGCGACTATGGCTACACCTTC. It encodes CSVDGTGGDYGYTF.

This clone was counted only a few times. J is TRBJ1-4 and V is TRBV28, with D perhaps matching TRBD1 (5 bases). The CDR3 extends over 17 amino acids. Between the trimmed V and J ends, which lost 5 bases and 5 bases, there was a span of 21 bases. CDR1 is MDHEN and CDR2 is SYDVKM in the germline V gene. The CDR3 protein is CASSISATVAWNEKLFF. Here the CDR3 DNA reads TGTGCCAGCAGTATCTCCGCGACAGTTGCTTGGAATGAAAAACTGTTTTTT.

The chain employs TRBV5-4 and TRBJ2-7, with TRBD1 identical over 7 bases. Germline-derived CDR1 and CDR2 are SGHNT and YYREEE (reference sequence). CDR3 length: 14 amino acids. The J segment lost 2 bases and the V segment lost 4 bases, leaving 6 bases of the junction unmatched. The CDR3 region has the DNA TGTGCCAGCAGCGAACGAGGGGGCCCCTACGAGCAGTACTTC. This translates into CASSERGGPYEQYF.

The chain combines TRBV11-2 with TRBJ1-6; D not certain. Germline loops: CDR1 SGHAT, CDR2 FQNNGV. Between the trimmed V and J ends, which lost 2 bases and 3 bases, there was a span of 8 bases. This CDR3 has 15 amino acids. This chain's CDR3 is CASSLMRNYNSPLHF. In DNA form, the CDR3 reads TGTGCCAGCAGCTTAATGCGTAACTATAATTCACCCCTCCACTTT.

This rearrangement joins TRBV14 to TRBJ1-5; possibly TRBD1 for D (5 bases). CDR1 SGHDN and CDR2 FVKESK come from the germline V gene. Trimming took 2 bases from V and 5 from J, leaving 10 bases between them. The CDR3 is 14 amino acids. Written as DNA, the CDR3 is TGTGCCAGCAGCCAATCCGGAGGGGATCAGCCCCAGCATTTT. Protein sequence: CASSQSGGDQPQHF.

This clone occurred once. The genes are TRBV9 and TRBJ2-2; 9 bases map to TRBD2. The V gene's germline CDR1 is SGDLS and CDR2 YYNGEE. V shed 3 bases and J 5 bases; nucleotides not matched to a gene: 8. The CDR3 is 16 residues long. As DNA, the CDR3 is TGTGCCAGCAGCGCATCGGGACTAGCTTTTACCGGGGAGCTGTTTTTT. Its protein is CASSASGLAFTGELFF. The full variable domain, completed using reference TRBV9 and TRBJ2-2, is DSGVTQTPKHLITATGQRVTLRCSPRSGDLSVYWYQQSLDQGLQFLIQYYNGEERAKGNILERFSAQQFPDLHSELNLSSLELGDSALYFCASSASGLAFTGELFFGEGSRLTVL.